Presented here are 32 T cell receptor beta chains from one specimen sequenced in a study of cytomegalovirus exposure and HLA in healthy donors (dated by TCRdb to 2015 to 2018). The library was prepared using the immunoSEQ multiplex PCR assay. The multiplex PCR relied on a mix of 60 forward primers for TCR Vbeta segments and 13 reverse primers for TCR Jbeta segments. TCRdb carries this immuneACCESS record with in-frame sequences only. Its versions omit some clonotypes, under half of them owing to an unresolved V gene in the studies checked, with the rest unexplained. The record for this sample contains roughly 120,000 clones. Roughly 3.5% of the sample goes to the ten largest clones. Sequencing was done on a sample of PBMCs. Every receptor here comes from a man in his late teens or twenties in good health and CMV-seronegative.

The V gene is TRBV25-1, the J gene TRBJ1-2; possible D gene TRBD1, 6 bases. This CDR3 is 15 amino acids long. Germline V gives CDR1 MGHDK, CDR2 SYGVNS. V was pared by 6 bases and J by 0 bases, with 14 bases between. The chain's CDR3 is CASRPGQLANYGYTF. CDR3 coding DNA: TGTGCCAGCAGACCGGGACAACTAGCTAACTATGGCTACACCTTC.

CDR3 in DNA: TGTGCCAGCTCCCCCGGACGGGCGGGCGACGAGCAGTACTTC. Its protein is CASSPGRAGDEQYF. This chain uses TRBV18 with TRBJ2-7; weak D call: TRBD2 (5 bases). The CDR3 is made up of 14 amino acids. V was cut by 6 bases and J by 5 bases, with 17 bases left in between. Germline values: CDR1 KGHSH, CDR2 LQKENI.

This chain uses TRBV25-1 with TRBJ2-1; 11 bases match TRBD1. The V gene's germline CDR1 is MGHDK and CDR2 SYGVNS. The length of the CDR3 is 16 residues. J gave up 6 bases and V 1 base, and 5 bases lay outside the gene matches. In DNA, the CDR3 is TGTGCCAGCAGTGAATGGGGGGGGACAGGGGGCAATGAGCAGTTCTTC. Its protein is CASSEWGGTGGNEQFF.

This chain links TRBV19 with TRBJ2-1; 10 bases align to TRBD1. The CDR3 has 15 amino acids. The junction had 9 bases not matched to a gene; V was cut back by 5 bases and J by 8 bases. Germline loops: CDR1 LNHDA, CDR2 SQIVND (reference sequence). Here the CDR3 reads CASSRWTGGADEQFF. CDR3 DNA: TGTGCCAGTAGTCGTTGGACAGGGGGAGCGGATGAGCAGTTCTTC.

The chain uses TRBV2 and TRBJ2-7; 8 nucleotides line up with TRBD2. The CDR3 loop spans 16 amino acids. The trim removed 2 bases at V and 5 bases at J, leaving 11 bases unmatched. The germline CDR1 and CDR2 sequences are SNHLY and FYNNEI. In DNA, the CDR3 is TGTGCCAGCAGTGAACGTCGGCTAGCGGGCGGCCACGAGCAGTACTTC. Protein sequence: CASSERRLAGGHEQYF.

This rearrangement joins TRBV6-1 to TRBJ2-5; D might be TRBD2 (6 bases). The V gene lost 6 bases and the J gene lost 1 base, with 15 bases spanning the gap. This CDR3 contains 15 residues. Germline loops: CDR1 MNHNS, CDR2 SASEGT. The CDR3 protein is CASRRDSHPQETQYF. As DNA, the CDR3 is TGTGCCAGCAGGAGGGACTCCCACCCCCAAGAGACCCAGTACTTC.

This chain connects TRBV10-1 to TRBJ2-1; TRBD2 might be the D (5 bases). Trimming shortened V by 2 bases and J by 3 bases, and 14 bases separated the two germline ends. The germline V gene has CDR1 WNHNN and CDR2 SYGVQD (reference sequence). CDR3 length: 16 amino acids. The CDR3 bases are TGCGCCAGCAGTGAGCGGACTGGACGAGACTACAATGAGCAGTTCTTC. Translating gives CASSERTGRDYNEQFF.

The chain uses TRBV30 and TRBJ2-5; 12 nucleotides line up with TRBD1. CDR3 length: 13 residues. Losses at the gene ends were 5 bases for V and 5 bases for J; bases not matched to a gene: 3. Germline lookup yields CDR1 GTSNPN and CDR2 SVGIG (reference sequence). This CDR3 is CAWGTGGRETQYF. CDR3 bases: TGTGCCTGGGGGACAGGGGGCCGGGAGACCCAGTACTTC. Supplemented by reference TRBV30 and TRBJ2-5, the full variable domain reads SQTIHQWPATLVQPVGSPLSLECTVEGTSNPNLYWYRQAAGRGLQLLFYSVGIGQISSEVPQNLSASRPQDRQFILSSKKLLLSDSGFYLCAWGTGGRETQYFGPGTRLLVL.

This chain links TRBV20-1 with TRBJ2-7, with a tentative D call TRBD2 (5 bases). CDR1 is DFQATT and CDR2 is SNEGSKA in the germline V gene (reference sequence). The CDR3 has 11 amino acids. V was shortened by 6 bases and J by 6 bases, with 12 bases between the two germline ends. The CDR3 is CSAAGRAEQYF. Written as DNA, the CDR3 is TGCAGTGCCGCGGGTAGGGCCGAGCAGTACTTC.

The rearrangement uses TRBV5-1 and TRBJ1-2; D not certain. Trimming pared 0 bases from V and 1 base from J, leaving 7 bases between. This CDR3 is built from 14 residues. Germline CDR1 and CDR2: SGHRS and YFSETQ. The CDR3 here is CASSLGHLNYGYTF. In nucleotides, the CDR3 is TGCGCCAGCAGCTTGGGACACCTTAACTATGGCTACACCTTC.

The chain couples TRBV5-1 to TRBJ2-1; TRBD2 matches at 16 bases. The CDR3 sequence is 19 residues long. Trimming cost V 0 bases and J 7 bases; bases outside gene matches: 10. Looked up from germline, CDR1 is SGHRS and CDR2 is YFSETQ. The CDR3 is CASSLAGLAGGPVSNEQFF. Written as DNA, the CDR3 is TGCGCCAGCAGCTTGGCGGGACTAGCGGGGGGGCCGGTCTCAAATGAGCAGTTCTTC.

The genes are TRBV28 and TRBJ2-1; 8 nucleotides align to TRBD2. Germline-derived CDR1 and CDR2 are MDHEN and SYDVKM. CDR3 length equals 16 residues. With V trimmed by 2 bases and J by 0 bases, 3 bases remained unmatched. The CDR3 bases are TGTGCCAGCAGTTTACTCAGCGGGAGCTCCTACAATGAGCAGTTCTTC. This codes for CASSLLSGSSYNEQFF.

The chain couples TRBV18 to TRBJ2-3; the D gene is possibly TRBD2 (7 bases). The germline CDR1 and CDR2 sequences are KGHSH and LQKENI. V lost 3 bases to trimming and J lost 3 bases, with 10 bases between them. The CDR3 is 14 amino acids. The CDR3 is CASSPGGGTDTQYF. The CDR3, as DNA: TGTGCCAGCTCACCGGGAGGGGGAACAGATACGCAGTATTTT.

The V and J genes are TRBV5-1 and TRBJ2-1, with TRBD2 matching 7 bases. Germline CDR1 and CDR2: SGHRS and YFSETQ. V lost 4 bases, J lost 6 bases, and 10 bases stayed unmatched. The CDR3 is made up of 15 amino acids. The CDR3 DNA follows: TGCGCCAGCAGCCCCACCCTGACTAGCACCAATGAGCAGTTCTTC. Residues: CASSPTLTSTNEQFF.

The chain links TRBV5-1 to TRBJ1-3; 7 bases fit TRBD1. Germline-derived CDR1 and CDR2 are SGHRS and YFSETQ. This CDR3 region has 16 residues. V lost 4 bases and J lost 0; bases outside the gene matches: 7. The CDR3 loop reads CASSPDRTYSGNTIYF. CDR3 DNA: TGCGCCAGCAGCCCGGACAGGACCTACTCTGGAAACACCATATATTTT.

Remarks on this clone: This sample also contains other DNA sequences that code for the same CDR3. This chain uses TRBV9 with TRBJ2-2, with 10 bases aligning to TRBD2. J lost 5 bases, V lost 6 bases, and 16 bases had no gene match. Germline assignment: CDR1 SGDLS and CDR2 YYNGEE. CDR3 length: 18 residues. The chain's CDR3 is CASTVTEREGLRTGELFF. CDR3 DNA: TGTGCCAGCACCGTGACGGAGCGGGAGGGCCTGAGGACCGGGGAGCTGTTTTTT. The variable domain in full, completed from reference TRBV9 and TRBJ2-2, reads DSGVTQTPKHLITATGQRVTLRCSPRSGDLSVYWYQQSLDQGLQFLIQYYNGEERAKGNILERFSAQQFPDLHSELNLSSLELGDSALYFCASTVTEREGLRTGELFFGEGSRLTVL.

The V gene is TRBV6-1, the J gene TRBJ2-1; 7 bases are shared with TRBD2. J lost 4 bases, V lost 10 bases, and 10 bases had no gene match. The CDR3 sequence is 14 residues long. Germline CDR1 MNHNS, CDR2 SASEGT. CDR3 nucleotide sequence: TGTGCCACTCATCCTAGCGGCCTATACAATGAGCAGTTCTTC. Translated, it gives CATHPSGLYNEQFF.

The chain uses TRBV4-1 and TRBJ1-6; D might be TRBD1 (6 bases). Germline V gene lookup returns CDR1 MGHRA and CDR2 YSYEKL. V lost 1 base, J lost 9 bases, and 13 bases lay in between. This CDR3 is 15 amino acids long. CDR3 coding DNA: TGCGCCAGCAGCCAAGTACAGGGCAATAGTTCACCCCTCCACTTT. It encodes CASSQVQGNSSPLHF.

The chain joins TRBV6-5 to TRBJ2-5, with TRBD1 matching 11 bases. The end of the DNA aligns better with TRBJ2-7, so the J call may be wrong. There are 16 residues in the CDR3. Per the germline V gene, CDR1 is MNHEY and CDR2 is SVGAGI. The CDR3 nucleotides are TGTGCCAGCAGTTACTCGTGGGACAGGGGGATTGACGAGCAGTACTTC. It specifies CASSYSWDRGIDEQYF.

The chain is built from TRBV7-8 and TRBJ2-3; 9 bases are shared with TRBD1. This CDR3 region has 18 residues. The germline V gene encodes CDR1 SGHVS and CDR2 FQNEAQ. After removal of 6 bases from V and 5 bases from J, the junction contained 18 bases not matched to a gene. This CDR3 is CASRYIPGTGFLEDTQYF. CDR3 sequence (DNA): TGTGCCAGCAGATACATCCCCGGGACAGGGTTCTTAGAAGATACGCAGTATTTT.

This sequence joins TRBV27 and TRBJ1-3; possibly TRBD1 for D (6 bases). The CDR3 has 13 amino acids. CDR1 and CDR2 from the germline V gene are MNHEY and SMNVEV (reference sequence). Trimming took off 11 bases at V and 4 bases at J, with 15 bases between the two ends. The CDR3 DNA sequence: TGTGCCTGCCAGGACAGAGGAGGAAACACCATATATTTT. Its protein is CACQDRGGNTIYF.

The chain is built from TRBV18 and TRBJ2-7, with 9 nucleotides matching TRBD1. After removal of 3 bases from V and 5 bases from J, the junction contained 5 bases not matched to a gene. The germline CDR1 and CDR2 sequences are KGHSH and LQKENI. The CDR3 is 14 amino acids. CDR3: CASSPGQGGNEQYF. The DNA of the CDR3 is TGTGCCAGCTCACCGGGACAGGGTGGAAACGAGCAGTACTTC.

This chain links TRBV19 with TRBJ1-5; TRBD1 agrees at 8 bases. The CDR3 has 14 amino acids. The junction had 6 bases not matched to a gene; V was cut back by 8 bases and J by 3 bases. Germline lookup yields CDR1 LNHDA and CDR2 SQIVND (reference sequence). CDR3 sequence (DNA): TGTGCCAGTTTAAGACAGGGGTCCAATCAGCCCCAGCATTTT. Protein sequence: CASLRQGSNQPQHF.

The chain employs TRBV27 and TRBJ1-1, with D tentatively TRBD1 (5 bases). Trimming took 6 bases from V and 10 from J, leaving 15 bases between them. Per germline, CDR1 MNHEY and CDR2 SMNVEV (reference sequence). This CDR3 contains 12 residues. The CDR3 coding sequence is TGTGCCAGCAGCACCATTGGGGGGGGAGCTTTCTTT. Residues: CASSTIGGGAFF.

The chain joins TRBV11-2 to TRBJ2-1; TRBD1 agrees at 9 bases. The CDR3 consists of 15 residues. V dropped 5 bases and J dropped 5; count of bases not matched to a gene: 7. Germline V CDR1 and CDR2: SGHAT, FQNNGV. The CDR3 nucleotides are TGTGCCAGCAGCCCCCCATGGACAGGGGACAATGAGCAGTTCTTC. It translates to CASSPPWTGDNEQFF.

V usage is TRBV18 and J usage is TRBJ1-4; 7 positions match TRBD1. The CDR3 extends over 15 amino acids. Looked up from germline, CDR1 is KGHSH and CDR2 is LQKENI. The junction had 5 bases not matched to a gene; V was cut back by 3 bases and J by 4 bases. The CDR3 DNA reads as TGTGCCAGCTCACCCCCGGGGACAGTTAATGAAAAACTGTTTTTT. Its protein product is CASSPPGTVNEKLFF.

The chain links TRBV5-6 to TRBJ1-5, with 7 bases fitting TRBD1. The length of the CDR3 is 15 residues. Germline trimming cut 4 bases from V and 2 bases from J; bases unmatched to any gene: 6. Germline lookup yields CDR1 SGHDT and CDR2 YYEEEE. The CDR3 loop reads CASSEQGRRNQPQHF. In nucleotides, the CDR3 is TGTGCCAGCAGCGAACAGGGGCGGCGCAATCAGCCCCAGCATTTT.

The J gene is TRBJ2-3, the V gene TRBV27, with 8 bases matching TRBD1. This CDR3 is built from 15 residues. CDR1 and CDR2 (germline): MNHEY, SMNVEV (reference sequence). V gave up 5 bases and J gave up 0 bases; unmatched junction bases: 4. CDR3 amino acids: CASSTYRGSTDTQYF. The DNA for the CDR3 is TGTGCCAGCAGTACATACAGGGGGAGCACAGATACGCAGTATTTT.

The gene calls are TRBV19 and TRBJ2-1; the D gene is possibly TRBD1 (6 bases). CDR1 is LNHDA, CDR2 SQIVND, per germline (reference sequence). This CDR3 is 13 amino acids long. Trimming stripped 3 bases from V and 7 bases from J, with 10 bases between. DNA of the CDR3: TGTGCCAGTAGTATTACCAGGGGAAATGAGCAGTTCTTC. It encodes CASSITRGNEQFF. The full variable domain, in which reference TRBV19 and TRBJ2-1 provide the parts outside the CDR3, is DGGITQSPKYLFRKEGQNVTLSCEQNLNHDAMYWYRQDPGQGLRLIYYSQIVNDFQKGDIAEGYSVSREKKESFPLTVTSAQKNPTAFYLCASSITRGNEQFFGPGTRLTVL.

V usage is TRBV14 and J usage is TRBJ2-5, with 7 positions matching TRBD1. With the DNA end fitting TRBJ2-7 better, the J assignment may be wrong. Looked up from germline, CDR1 is SGHDN and CDR2 is FVKESK. The length of the CDR3 is 16 residues. CDR3 bases: TGTGCCAGCAGCCAGGGTACAGGGGCGAAGTCCTACGAGCAGTACTTC. Residues: CASSQGTGAKSYEQYF.

The chain is built from TRBV29-1 and TRBJ1-5; D might be TRBD1 (6 bases). Germline V CDR1 and CDR2: SQVTM, ANQGSEA. V was shortened by 6 bases and J by 4 bases, with 10 bases between the two germline ends. The CDR3 has 12 amino acids. The CDR3 DNA reads TGCAGCGTCCGGGACAATAATCAGCCCCAGCATTTT. Translation gives CSVRDNNQPQHF.

This chain joins TRBV19 and TRBJ1-5, with 7 nucleotides matching TRBD1. V shed 6 bases, J shed 1 base, and the junction held 3 bases outside the gene matches. The CDR3 contains 14 residues. The germline gives CDR1 LNHDA, CDR2 SQIVND (reference sequence). Here the CDR3 DNA reads TGTGCCAGTAGAAGACAGGGCAGCAATCAGCCCCAGCATTTT. Translating gives CASRRQGSNQPQHF.